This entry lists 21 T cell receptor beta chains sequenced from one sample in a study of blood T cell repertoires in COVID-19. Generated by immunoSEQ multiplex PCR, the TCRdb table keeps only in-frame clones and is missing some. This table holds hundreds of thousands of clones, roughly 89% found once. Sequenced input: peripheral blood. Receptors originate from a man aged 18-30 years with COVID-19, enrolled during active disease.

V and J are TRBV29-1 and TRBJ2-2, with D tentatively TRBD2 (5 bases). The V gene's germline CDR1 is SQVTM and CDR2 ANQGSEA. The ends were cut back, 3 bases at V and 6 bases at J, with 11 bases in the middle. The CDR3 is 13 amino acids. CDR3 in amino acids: CSVDTTAAGELFF. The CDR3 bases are TGCAGCGTTGATACCACAGCGGCCGGGGAGCTGTTTTTT.

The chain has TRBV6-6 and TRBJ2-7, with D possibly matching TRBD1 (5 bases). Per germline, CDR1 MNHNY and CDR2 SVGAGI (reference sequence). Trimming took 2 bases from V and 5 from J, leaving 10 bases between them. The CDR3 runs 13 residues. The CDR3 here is CASSYMGPNEQYF. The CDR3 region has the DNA TGTGCCAGCAGTTACATGGGGCCCAACGAGCAGTACTTC.

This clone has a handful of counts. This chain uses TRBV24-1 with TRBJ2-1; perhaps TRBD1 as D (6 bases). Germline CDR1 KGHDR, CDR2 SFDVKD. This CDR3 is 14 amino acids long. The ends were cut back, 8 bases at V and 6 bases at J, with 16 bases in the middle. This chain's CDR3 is CATTAAGALNEQFF. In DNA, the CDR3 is TGTGCCACCACCGCCGCAGGGGCGCTCAATGAGCAGTTCTTC.

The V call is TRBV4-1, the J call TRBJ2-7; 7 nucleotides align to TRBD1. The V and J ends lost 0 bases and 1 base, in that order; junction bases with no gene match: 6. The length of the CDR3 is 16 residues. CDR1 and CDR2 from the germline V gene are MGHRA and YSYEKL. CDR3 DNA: TGCGCCAGCAGCCAAGATTCAAACAGGGGATCCTACGAGCAGTACTTC. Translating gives CASSQDSNRGSYEQYF.

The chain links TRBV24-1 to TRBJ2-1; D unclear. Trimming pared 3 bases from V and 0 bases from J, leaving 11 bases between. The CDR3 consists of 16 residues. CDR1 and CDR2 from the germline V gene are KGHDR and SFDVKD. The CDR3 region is CATSDEEASSYNEQFF. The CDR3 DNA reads TGTGCCACCAGTGATGAAGAAGCGAGCTCCTACAATGAGCAGTTCTTC.

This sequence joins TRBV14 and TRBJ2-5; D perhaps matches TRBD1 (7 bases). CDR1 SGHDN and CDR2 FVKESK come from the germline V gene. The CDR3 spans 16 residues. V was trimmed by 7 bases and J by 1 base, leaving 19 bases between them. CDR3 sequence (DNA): TGTGCCAGCATCCTGCGTTGCGGGACAGCCCAAGAGACCCAGTACTTC. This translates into CASILRCGTAQETQYF.

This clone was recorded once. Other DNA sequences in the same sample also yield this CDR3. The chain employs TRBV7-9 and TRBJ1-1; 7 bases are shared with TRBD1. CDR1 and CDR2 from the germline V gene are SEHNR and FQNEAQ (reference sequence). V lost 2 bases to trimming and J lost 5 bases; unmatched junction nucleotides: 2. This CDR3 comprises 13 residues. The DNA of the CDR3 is TGTGCCAGCAGCTTACAGGGGGGAACTGAAGCTTTCTTT. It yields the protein CASSLQGGTEAFF.

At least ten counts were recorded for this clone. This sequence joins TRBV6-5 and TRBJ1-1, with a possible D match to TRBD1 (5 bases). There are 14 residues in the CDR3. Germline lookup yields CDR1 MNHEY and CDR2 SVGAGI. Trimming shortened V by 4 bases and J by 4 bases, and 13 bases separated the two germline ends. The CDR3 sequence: CASSFLGRGTEAFF. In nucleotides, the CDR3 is TGTGCCAGCAGTTTCTTGGGGCGAGGCACTGAAGCTTTCTTT.

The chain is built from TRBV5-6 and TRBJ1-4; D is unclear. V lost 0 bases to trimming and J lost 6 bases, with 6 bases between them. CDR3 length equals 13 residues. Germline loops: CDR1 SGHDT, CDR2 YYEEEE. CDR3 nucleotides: TGTGCCAGCAGCTTGGGGGCAGATGAAAAACTGTTTTTT. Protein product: CASSLGADEKLFF.

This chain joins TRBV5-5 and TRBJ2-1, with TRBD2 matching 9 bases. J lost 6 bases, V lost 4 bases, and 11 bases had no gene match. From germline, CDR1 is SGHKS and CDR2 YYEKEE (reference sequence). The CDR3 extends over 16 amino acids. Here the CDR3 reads CASSPHGGTSSNEQFF. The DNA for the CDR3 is TGTGCCAGCAGCCCGCACGGGGGGACTAGCTCCAATGAGCAGTTCTTC.

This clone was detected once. The CDR3 is CAWDPGTGAGWANEKLFF. The DNA of the CDR3 is TGTGCCTGGGACCCCGGGACAGGGGCAGGTTGGGCTAATGAAAAACTGTTTTTT. The rearrangement uses TRBV30 and TRBJ1-4, with 10 bases lining up with TRBD1. The junction had 15 bases not matched to a gene; V was cut back by 5 bases and J by 3 bases. There are 18 residues in the CDR3. Germline CDR1 GTSNPN, CDR2 SVGIG (reference sequence).

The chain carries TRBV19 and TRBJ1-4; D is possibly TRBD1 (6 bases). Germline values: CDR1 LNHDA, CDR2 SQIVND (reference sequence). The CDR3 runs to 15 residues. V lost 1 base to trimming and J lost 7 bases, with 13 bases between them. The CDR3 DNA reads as TGTGCCAGTAGTATAGTTGGGGGGGCCATTGAAAAACTGTTTTTT. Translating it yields CASSIVGGAIEKLFF.

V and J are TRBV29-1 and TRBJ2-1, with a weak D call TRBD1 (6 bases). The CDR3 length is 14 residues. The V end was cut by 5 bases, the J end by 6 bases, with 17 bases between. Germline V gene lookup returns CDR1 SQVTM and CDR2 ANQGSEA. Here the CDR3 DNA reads TGCAGCGTTTTGGGGACACTAAGGGGCAATGAGCAGTTCTTC. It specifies CSVLGTLRGNEQFF.

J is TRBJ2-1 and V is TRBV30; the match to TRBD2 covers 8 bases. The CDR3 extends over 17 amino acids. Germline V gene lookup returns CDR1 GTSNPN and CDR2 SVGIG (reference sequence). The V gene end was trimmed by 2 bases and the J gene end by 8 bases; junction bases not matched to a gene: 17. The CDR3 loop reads CAWSPPGGAGVSDEQFF. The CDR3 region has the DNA TGTGCCTGGAGTCCCCCGGGTGGAGCGGGAGTTAGTGATGAGCAGTTCTTC.

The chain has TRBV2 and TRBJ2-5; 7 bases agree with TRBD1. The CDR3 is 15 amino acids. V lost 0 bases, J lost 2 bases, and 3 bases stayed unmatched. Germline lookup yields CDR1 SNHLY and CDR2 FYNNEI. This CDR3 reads CASSEAGRGQETQYF. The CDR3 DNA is TGTGCCAGCAGTGAAGCGGGCAGGGGGCAAGAGACCCAGTACTTC.

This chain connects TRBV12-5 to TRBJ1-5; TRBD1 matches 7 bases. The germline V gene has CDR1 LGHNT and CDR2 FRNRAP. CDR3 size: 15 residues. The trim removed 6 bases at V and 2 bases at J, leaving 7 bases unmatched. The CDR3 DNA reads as TGTGCTAGTGGACGACAGGGCTTTGGCAATCAGCCCCAGCATTTT. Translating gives CASGRQGFGNQPQHF.

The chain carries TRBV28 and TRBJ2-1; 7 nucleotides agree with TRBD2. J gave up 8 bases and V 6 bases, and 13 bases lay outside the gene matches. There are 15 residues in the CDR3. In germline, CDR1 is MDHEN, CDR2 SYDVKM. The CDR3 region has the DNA TGTGCCAGCAGCTCCCCCCGCGGGAGCGGGTATGAGCAGTTCTTC. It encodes CASSSPRGSGYEQFF. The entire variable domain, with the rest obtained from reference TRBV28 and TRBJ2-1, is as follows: DVKVTQSSRYLVKRTGEKVFLECVQDMDHENMFWYRQDPGLGLRLIYFSYDVKMKEKGDIPEGYSVSREKKERFSLILESASTNQTSMYLCASSSPRGSGYEQFFGPGTRLTVL.

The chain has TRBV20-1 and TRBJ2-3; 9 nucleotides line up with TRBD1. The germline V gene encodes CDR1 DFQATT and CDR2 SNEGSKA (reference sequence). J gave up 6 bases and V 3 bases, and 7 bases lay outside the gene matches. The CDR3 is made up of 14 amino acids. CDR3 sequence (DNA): TGCAGTGCTAGTGATGACAGGGGGTTGGATACGCAGTATTTT. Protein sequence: CSASDDRGLDTQYF.

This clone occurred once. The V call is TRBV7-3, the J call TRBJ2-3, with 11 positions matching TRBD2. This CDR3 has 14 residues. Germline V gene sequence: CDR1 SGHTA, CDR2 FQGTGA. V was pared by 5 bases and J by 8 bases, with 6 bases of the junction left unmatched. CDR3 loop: CASSPGTSGGTQYF. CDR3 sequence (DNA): TGTGCCAGCAGCCCTGGGACTAGCGGCGGTACGCAGTATTTT.

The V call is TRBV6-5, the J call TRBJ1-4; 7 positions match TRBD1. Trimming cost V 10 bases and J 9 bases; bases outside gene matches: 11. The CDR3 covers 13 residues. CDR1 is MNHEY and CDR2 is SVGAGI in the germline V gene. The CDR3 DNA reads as TGTGCCACAGGGACAGTGAATGTGAAAAAACTGTTTTTT. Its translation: CATGTVNVKKLFF.

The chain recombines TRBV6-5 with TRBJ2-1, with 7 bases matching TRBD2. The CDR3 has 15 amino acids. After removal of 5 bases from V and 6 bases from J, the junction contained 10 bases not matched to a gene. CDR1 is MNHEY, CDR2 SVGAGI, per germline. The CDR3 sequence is CASSRDYRGLNEQFF. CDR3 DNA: TGTGCCAGCAGTAGGGACTACCGAGGCCTCAATGAGCAGTTCTTC.